This T cell receptor beta chain derives from a study of a mutant IDH1 vaccine in newly diagnosed glioma. Time point reported: week 5, during vaccination. The study gave 300 ug of mutant IDH1 20-mer peptide per vaccine dose, with topical imiquimod. Profiling relied on immunoSEQ multiplex PCR, and the TCRdb table lists in-frame clones only, not all of them. This sample has around 29,000 clones; roughly 87% occur once, and the top ten carry about 3.5%. The CDR3 has 17 amino acids. The ends lost 0 bases at V and 9 bases at J; junction bases unmatched: 15. CDR1 and CDR2 from the germline V gene are LGHNA and YSLEER. To note about this clone: What it binds is unknown.

The chain carries TRBV4-3 and TRBJ2-3; the match to TRBD1 covers 7 bases. The clonotype was recovered from a woman aged 40-49 years with glioma. Some clones in this sample may be carry-over from other donors' samples. The sequenced sample was peripheral blood mononuclear cells (PBMCs), obtained from a glioma patient whose treatment included an IDH1 peptide vaccine. The CDR3 DNA follows: TGCGCCAGCAGCCAAGATCGTCGAGGGGGCCCCGCCGACACGCAGTATTTT. As protein: CASSQDRRGGPADTQYF.